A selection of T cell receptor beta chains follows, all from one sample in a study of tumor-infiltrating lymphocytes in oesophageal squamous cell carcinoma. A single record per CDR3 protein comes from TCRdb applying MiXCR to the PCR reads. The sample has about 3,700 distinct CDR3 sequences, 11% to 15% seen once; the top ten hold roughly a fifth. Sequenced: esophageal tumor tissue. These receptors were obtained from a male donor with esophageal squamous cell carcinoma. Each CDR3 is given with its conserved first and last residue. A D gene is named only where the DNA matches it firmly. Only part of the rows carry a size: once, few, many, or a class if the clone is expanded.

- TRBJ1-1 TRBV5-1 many TGCGCCAGCAGCTTGGCCAAGTTGGGGACTGAAGCTTTCTTT CASSLAKLGTEAFF
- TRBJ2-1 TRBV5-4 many TGTGCCAGCAGCGCGGGGACACGACCTGACAATGAGCAGTTCTTC CASSAGTRPDNEQFF
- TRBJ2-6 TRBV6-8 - - CASSFSGTPLRRAVLRF
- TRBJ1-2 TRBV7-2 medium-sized TGTGCCAGCAGCTTAGGACAGCCGGCGACGGACGGCTACACCTTC CASSLGQPATDGYTF
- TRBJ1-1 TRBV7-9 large TGTGCCAGCAGCCGCTCTCGTTCGACCACTGAAGCTTTCTTT CASSRSRSTTEAFF
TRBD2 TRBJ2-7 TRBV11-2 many TGTGCCAGTAGACTAGCGGGGGGGCCGGGTGAGCAGTACTTC CASRLAGGPGEQYF
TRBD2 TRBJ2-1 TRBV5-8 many TGTGCCAGCAGCCAGGGACTAGCAAGGTACAATGAGCAGTTCTTC CASSQGLARYNEQFF
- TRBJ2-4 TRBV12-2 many TGTGCAAGTCGCTTAACCTCTAGCGGGGGGTCCAAAAACATTCAGTACTTC CASRLTSSGGSKNIQYF
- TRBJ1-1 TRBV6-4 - TGTGCCAGCAGGGCGGAGGGGTGGGACACTGAAGCTTTCTTT CASRAEGWDTEAFF
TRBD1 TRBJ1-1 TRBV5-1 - TGCGCCAGCAGCACCGACACAGGGGGCACTGAAGCTTTCTTT CASSTDTGGTEAFF
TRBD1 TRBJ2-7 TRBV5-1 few TGCGCCAGCAGCTTGGGTAGGGGGCTCTACGAGCAGTACTTC CASSLGRGLYEQYF